These 27 T cell receptor beta chains were all obtained from the same sample, sequenced in a study of B cell selection in AIRE deficiency. Clones were sequenced by immunoSEQ multiplex PCR, and TCRdb holds only the in-frame ones, with some missing. The table has 20,000 to 30,000 clones, around 97% seen once. The sorted conventional CD4 T cells were gated as CD4+CD127+. The sequencing sample was made of CD4+CD127+ conventional T cells sorted from PBMCs. These receptors came from a human donor in good health.

This chain connects TRBV11-3 to TRBJ2-7; unclear D gene. Trimming took off 1 base at V and 4 bases at J, with 8 bases between the two ends. The CDR3 is 13 amino acids. Germline V gene lookup returns CDR1 SGHNT and CDR2 YENEEA. The CDR3 sequence: CASSLGSHYEQYF. The CDR3 DNA reads TGTGCCAGCAGCTTAGGTTCCCATTACGAGCAGTACTTC.

This clone is a singleton in its sample. The gene calls are TRBV29-1 and TRBJ2-4; 7 bases align to TRBD2. CDR1 SQVTM and CDR2 ANQGSEA come from the germline V gene. The CDR3 spans 13 residues. Trimming took 5 bases from V and 8 from J; bases not matched to a gene: 9. The CDR3 region has the DNA TGCAGCGTTCTAGCGGCGATCGGGGACATTCAGTACTTC. It encodes CSVLAAIGDIQYF.

V and J are TRBV23-1 and TRBJ2-1; the D gene is possibly TRBD2 (6 bases). TRBV23-1 is designated an ORF whose function remains uncertain. The CDR3 is 19 amino acids. The V end was cut by 4 bases, the J end by 4 bases, with 26 bases between. CDR3 residues: CASSRRGGSNILRYNEQFF. CDR3 bases: TGCGCCAGCAGTCGGAGGGGCGGATCTAACATTTTAAGATACAATGAGCAGTTCTTC.

The CDR3 bases are TGTGCCATCATGCGGGAGGGCAACACCGGGGAGCTGTTTTTT. It encodes CAIMREGNTGELFF. The genes are TRBV10-3 and TRBJ2-2, with 9 positions matching TRBD2. V shed 7 bases and J 2 bases; nucleotides not matched to a gene: 2. CDR3 length: 14 amino acids. Germline V CDR1 and CDR2: ENHRY, SYGVKD.

The chain couples TRBV7-9 to TRBJ1-1, with D possibly TRBD1 on 6 matching bases. The CDR3 covers 14 residues. Deletions cut 5 bases from V and 2 bases from J, with 12 bases between. Germline CDR1 is SEHNR and CDR2 is FQNEAQ (reference sequence). In DNA form, the CDR3 reads TGTGCCAGCAGCCTACAGGGTAGCAACACTGAAGCTTTCTTT. The encoded protein is CASSLQGSNTEAFF.

The rearrangement joins TRBV4-2 to TRBJ2-2; 7 nucleotides line up with TRBD1. Unmatched junction bases numbered 6, after V lost 1 base and J lost 4 bases. CDR1 LGHNA and CDR2 YNFKEQ come from the germline V gene. The CDR3 sequence is 16 residues long. CDR3 bases: TGTGCCAGCAGCCAAGGCCGGGCAGGGGGCACCGGGGAGCTGTTTTTT. It translates to CASSQGRAGGTGELFF.

This sequence joins TRBV4-3 and TRBJ2-3, with a possible D match to TRBD2 (6 bases). The length of the CDR3 is 13 residues. Per the germline V gene, CDR1 is LGHNA and CDR2 is YSLEER. Trimming took off 2 bases at V and 6 bases at J, with 9 bases between the two ends. CDR3 coding DNA: TGCGCCAGCAGCCAACGAGCGGGCGATACGCAGTATTTT. It is translated as CASSQRAGDTQYF.

The chain joins TRBV2 to TRBJ2-1, with D unresolved. This CDR3 is built from 13 residues. Per germline, CDR1 SNHLY and CDR2 FYNNEI. Trimming took off 5 bases at V and 8 bases at J, with 13 bases between the two ends. The CDR3 is CASSYDLVDEQFF. The CDR3 region has the DNA TGTGCCAGCAGTTATGATCTCGTGGATGAGCAGTTCTTC.

The J gene is TRBJ2-7, the V gene TRBV4-1, with D unresolved. Deletions cut 1 base from V and 1 base from J, with 5 bases between. The CDR3 spans 13 residues. Germline V lookup: CDR1 MGHRA, CDR2 YSYEKL. CDR3 residues: CASSQATSYEQYF. The CDR3 DNA follows: TGCGCCAGCAGCCAAGCGACATCCTACGAGCAGTACTTC.

This clone has just one count. The chain links TRBV20-1 to TRBJ2-5, with D unclear. CDR1 is DFQATT, CDR2 SNEGSKA, per germline (reference sequence). The CDR3 has 10 residues. Trimming removed 3 bases at V and 3 bases at J, with 2 bases between. CDR3 DNA sequence: TGCAGTGCTAGTGAAGAGACCCAGTACTTC. Its translation: CSASEETQYF.

This CDR3 is CASTETPDINEQFF. The CDR3 region has the DNA TGCGCCAGCACCGAGACCCCGGATATCAATGAGCAGTTCTTC. V gene TRBV5-1 combines with J gene TRBJ2-1; D not certain. CDR1 and CDR2 from the germline V gene are SGHRS and YFSETQ. V was shortened by 6 bases and J by 6 bases, with 16 bases between the two germline ends. This CDR3 is 14 amino acids long.

The chain couples TRBV6-1 to TRBJ2-1; the D is unclear. Germline-derived CDR1 and CDR2 are MNHNS and SASEGT. The CDR3 loop spans 12 amino acids. Trimming removed 5 bases at V and 5 bases at J, with 7 bases between. CDR3 nucleotide sequence: TGTGCCAGCAGTCCCCGCGACAATGAGCAGTTCTTC. It specifies CASSPRDNEQFF.

In this sample, this clone turned up once. The rearrangement uses TRBV18 and TRBJ2-1; perhaps TRBD1 as D (6 bases). Germline V gives CDR1 KGHSH, CDR2 LQKENI. V shed 5 bases and J shed 10 bases, with 12 bases lying between them. The length of the CDR3 is 12 residues. The CDR3 DNA follows: TGTGCCAGCTCAGCTACAGGGCGGGAGCAGTTCTTC. This sequence encodes CASSATGREQFF. The full variable domain, rest sourced from reference TRBV18 and TRBJ2-1, is NAGVMQNPRHLVRRRGQEARLRCSPMKGHSHVYWYRQLPEEGLKFMVYLQKENIIDESGMPKERFSAEFPKEGPSILRIQQVVRGDSAAYFCASSATGREQFFGPGTRLTVL.

The CDR3 sequence: CASSHSTVGQGPPLHF. CDR3 nucleotides: TGCGCCAGCAGTCATTCTACTGTGGGACAAGGGCCACCCCTCCACTTT. The chain joins TRBV23-1 to TRBJ1-6, with TRBD1 as a possible D gene (6 bases). TRBV23-1 is given ORF status, its function remaining uncertain. The length of the CDR3 is 16 residues. Deletions cut 3 bases from V and 11 bases from J, with 20 bases between.

The chain links TRBV19 to TRBJ1-1, with a weak D call TRBD1 (6 bases). V was clipped by 3 bases and J by 11 bases, with 13 bases between them. CDR1 and CDR2 (germline): LNHDA, SQIVND (reference sequence). This CDR3 region has 12 residues. CDR3 protein: CASSMRGARAFF. In DNA, the CDR3 is TGTGCCAGTAGTATGAGGGGGGCAAGGGCTTTCTTT.

The chain couples TRBV6-1 to TRBJ1-2; tentatively, D is TRBD1 (5 bases). Germline-derived CDR1 and CDR2 are MNHNS and SASEGT. CDR3 length: 14 amino acids. V lost 5 bases to trimming and J lost 1 base, with 11 bases between them. The CDR3 is CASSHDRLNYGYTF. Here the CDR3 DNA reads TGTGCCAGCAGTCACGACAGACTTAACTATGGCTACACCTTC.

The chain has TRBV25-1 and TRBJ2-7, with D uncertain. Germline loops: CDR1 MGHDK, CDR2 SYGVNS. The CDR3 has 14 amino acids. Trimming removed 1 base at V and 3 bases at J, with 10 bases between. CDR3 sequence: CASSEFKGNYEQYF. CDR3 bases: TGTGCCAGCAGTGAATTTAAGGGAAACTACGAGCAGTACTTC.

This chain connects TRBV7-3 to TRBJ1-1; D remains unclear. The CDR3 contains 13 residues. Germline V gene lookup returns CDR1 SGHTA and CDR2 FQGTGA. V lost 6 bases to trimming and J lost 11 bases, with 19 bases between them. The CDR3 protein is CASSYSGAGRAFF. In DNA form, the CDR3 reads TGTGCCAGCAGTTACTCGGGCGCCGGGCGGGCTTTCTTT.

The chain joins TRBV30 to TRBJ2-7; 11 nucleotides align to TRBD2. This CDR3 region has 13 residues. J lost 5 bases, V lost 7 bases, and 7 bases had no gene match. The germline gives CDR1 GTSNPN, CDR2 SVGIG (reference sequence). The CDR3 DNA is TGTGCCTTTGAACTAGCGGGAGACAACGAGCAGTACTTC. Amino acid sequence: CAFELAGDNEQYF.

The chain has TRBV9 and TRBJ2-1; 8 bases line up with TRBD1. Germline CDR1 is SGDLS and CDR2 is YYNGEE. The CDR3 has 15 amino acids. V shed 3 bases and J 0 bases; nucleotides not matched to a gene: 2. The CDR3 region is CASSAGQGSYNEQFF. DNA for the CDR3: TGTGCCAGCAGCGCCGGACAGGGCTCCTACAATGAGCAGTTCTTC.

This chain links TRBV4-2 with TRBJ2-1; D call uncertain. V was pared by 0 bases and J by 11 bases, with 8 bases between. CDR1 LGHNA and CDR2 YNFKEQ come from the germline V gene. The CDR3 spans 12 residues. CDR3 residues: CASSQERMKQFF. CDR3 coding DNA: TGTGCCAGCAGCCAAGAAAGGATGAAGCAGTTCTTC.

Notes on this clone: The sample has other DNA sequences that encode this CDR3 too. The rearrangement links TRBV10-3 to TRBJ2-4; 10 bases are shared with TRBD2. CDR3 length: 16 residues. Germline lookup yields CDR1 ENHRY and CDR2 SYGVKD. V lost 3 bases to trimming and J lost 6 bases; unmatched junction nucleotides: 8. Here the CDR3 reads CAISDWTSGRGNIQYF. The CDR3 DNA is TGTGCCATCAGTGACTGGACTAGCGGCCGGGGAAACATTCAGTACTTC.

The CDR3 DNA is TGTGCCAGCAGTGAAGCACAGGGGAGCAATCAGCCCCAGCATTTT. Protein sequence: CASSEAQGSNQPQHF. The V call is TRBV6-1, the J call TRBJ1-5, with 7 bases aligning to TRBD1. Trimming at V came to 0 bases and at J to 1 base, leaving 0 bases not matched to a gene. The CDR3 totals 15 residues. Germline V lookup: CDR1 MNHNS, CDR2 SASEGT.

The CDR3 nucleotides read TGTGCCAGTAGTATAAGAGGGCAGGGAAGAAATCAGCCCCAGCATTTT. Protein product: CASSIRGQGRNQPQHF. The chain recombines TRBV19 with TRBJ1-5; possibly TRBD1 for D (5 bases). V lost 2 bases to trimming and J lost 4 bases, with 15 bases between them. This CDR3 spans 16 amino acids. CDR1 LNHDA and CDR2 SQIVND come from the germline V gene (reference sequence). Looking up the rest from reference TRBV19 and TRBJ1-5 gives the full variable domain: DGGITQSPKYLFRKEGQNVTLSCEQNLNHDAMYWYRQDPGQGLRLIYYSQIVNDFQKGDIAEGYSVSREKKESFPLTVTSAQKNPTAFYLCASSIRGQGRNQPQHFGDGTRLSIL.

The chain carries TRBV19 and TRBJ1-5; D possibly corresponds to TRBD1 (5 bases). V dropped 3 bases and J dropped 0 bases, with 15 bases sitting between them. Germline lookup yields CDR1 LNHDA and CDR2 SQIVND (reference sequence). The CDR3 runs 17 residues. The CDR3 loop is CASSIGTGAYSNQPQHF. The CDR3 bases are TGTGCCAGTAGTATTGGGACCGGGGCTTATAGCAATCAGCCCCAGCATTTT.

V gene TRBV14 combines with J gene TRBJ2-6; D might be TRBD1 or TRBD2, each matching 5 bases. Per the germline V gene, CDR1 is SGHDN and CDR2 is FVKESK. CDR3 length: 19 residues. V was trimmed by 3 bases and J by 1 base, leaving 19 bases between them. CDR3 in amino acids: CASSQVPGRIASGANVLTF. The CDR3 bases are TGTGCCAGCAGCCAGGTGCCGGGACGGATCGCGTCTGGGGCCAACGTCCTGACTTTC.

The genes are TRBV28 and TRBJ1-4, with D unclear. This CDR3 has 10 amino acids. Trimming removed 7 bases at V and 8 bases at J, with 5 bases between. Germline V gene sequence: CDR1 MDHEN, CDR2 SYDVKM. The CDR3, as DNA: TGTGCCAGCAAGGCCGAAAAACTGTTTTTT. Translation: CASKAEKLFF.